This entry features one T cell receptor (beta chain) sequence. Its antigen remains unknown. The record originates from a study of T cell repertoires in cytomegalovirus infection. At the level of the study: HLA-B-restricted CMV epitopes that are well studied, plus recently identified HLA-C-restricted ones, were used by the study. Study-wide results and caveats: The response measured ex vivo was dominated by TCR beta clonotypes (HLA-C-restricted and CMV-specific).

From germline, CDR1 is SGHTA and CDR2 FQGNSA. The V end was cut by 3 bases, the J end by 6 bases, with 9 bases between. The CDR3 runs to 13 residues. TCRdb analysed the reads with MiXCR anew, one entry per CDR3 protein. The table has about 180,000 distinct CDR3 sequences, about a fifth seen once. Sequencing used CD8+ T cells from cultured PBMCs, obtained from culture after CMV antigen stimulation. The TCR comes from a human donor in good health (CMV status not recorded). Some clones in this sample may be carry-over from other donors' samples. The V gene is TRBV7-2, the J gene TRBJ2-4; TRBD1 is a possible D gene (5 bases). The CDR3 loop is CASSFVQGNIQYF. CDR3 nucleotide sequence: TGTGCCAGCAGCTTCGTCCAGGGAAACATTCAGTACTTC.